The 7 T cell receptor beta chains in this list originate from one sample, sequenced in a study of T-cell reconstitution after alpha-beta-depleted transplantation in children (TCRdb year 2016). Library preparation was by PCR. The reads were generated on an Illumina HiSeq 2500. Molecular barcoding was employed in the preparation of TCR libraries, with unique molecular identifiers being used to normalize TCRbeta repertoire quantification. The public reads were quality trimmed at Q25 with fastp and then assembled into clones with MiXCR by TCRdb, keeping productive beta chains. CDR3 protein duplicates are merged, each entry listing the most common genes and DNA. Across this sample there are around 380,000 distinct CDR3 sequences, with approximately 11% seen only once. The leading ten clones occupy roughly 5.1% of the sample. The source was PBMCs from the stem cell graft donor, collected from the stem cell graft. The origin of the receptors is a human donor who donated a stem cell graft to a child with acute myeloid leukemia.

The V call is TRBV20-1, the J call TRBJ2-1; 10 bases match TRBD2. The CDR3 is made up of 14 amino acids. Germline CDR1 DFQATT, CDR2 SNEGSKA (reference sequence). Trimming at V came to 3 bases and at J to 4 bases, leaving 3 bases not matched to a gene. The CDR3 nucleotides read TGCAGTGCTAGGTCACTAGCGGGGTACAATGAGCAGTTCTTC. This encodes CSARSLAGYNEQFF.

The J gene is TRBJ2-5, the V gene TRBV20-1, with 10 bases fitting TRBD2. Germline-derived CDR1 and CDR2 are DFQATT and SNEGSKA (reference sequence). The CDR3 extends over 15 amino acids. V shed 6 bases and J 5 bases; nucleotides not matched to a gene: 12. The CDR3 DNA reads TGCAGTGCCCGAGCGGAGCGGGGGGGCGGTGAGACCCAGTACTTC. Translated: CSARAERGGGETQYF.

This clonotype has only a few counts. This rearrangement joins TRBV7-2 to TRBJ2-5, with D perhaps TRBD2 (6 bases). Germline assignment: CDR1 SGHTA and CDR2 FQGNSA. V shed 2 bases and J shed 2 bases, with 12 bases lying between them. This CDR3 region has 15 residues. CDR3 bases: TGTGCCAGCAGCTTACAGCCCGGGACTCAAGAGACCCAGTACTTC. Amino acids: CASSLQPGTQETQYF.

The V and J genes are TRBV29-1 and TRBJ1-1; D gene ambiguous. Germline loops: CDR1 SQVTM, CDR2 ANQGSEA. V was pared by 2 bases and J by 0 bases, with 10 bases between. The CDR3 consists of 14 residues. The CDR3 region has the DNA TGCAGCGTTGAAAGGGTATCCATGAACACTGAAGCTTTCTTT. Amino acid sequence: CSVERVSMNTEAFF. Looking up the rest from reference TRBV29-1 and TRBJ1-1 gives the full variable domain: SAVISQKPSRDICQRGTSLTIQCQVDSQVTMMFWYRQQPGQSLTLIATANQGSEATYESGFVIDKFPISRPNLTFSTLTVSNMSPEDSSIYLCSVERVSMNTEAFFGQGTRLTVV.

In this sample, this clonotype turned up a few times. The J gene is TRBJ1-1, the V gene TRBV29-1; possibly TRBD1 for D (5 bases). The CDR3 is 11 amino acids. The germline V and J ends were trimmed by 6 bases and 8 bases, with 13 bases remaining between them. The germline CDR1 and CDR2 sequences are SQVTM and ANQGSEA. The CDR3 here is CSVVSTDEAFF. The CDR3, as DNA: TGCAGCGTGGTCTCGACAGACGAAGCTTTCTTT.

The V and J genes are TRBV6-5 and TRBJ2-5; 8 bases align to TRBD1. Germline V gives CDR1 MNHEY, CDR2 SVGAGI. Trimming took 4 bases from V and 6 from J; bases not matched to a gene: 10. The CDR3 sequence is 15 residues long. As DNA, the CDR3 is TGTGCCAGCAGTTCCCGGACAGGGATAGGGAAGACCCAGTACTTC. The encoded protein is CASSSRTGIGKTQYF.

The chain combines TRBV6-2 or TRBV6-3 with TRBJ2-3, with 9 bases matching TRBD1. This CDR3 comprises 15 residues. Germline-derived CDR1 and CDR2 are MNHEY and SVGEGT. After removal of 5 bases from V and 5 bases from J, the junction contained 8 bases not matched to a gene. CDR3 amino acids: CASSPGQGVVDTQYF. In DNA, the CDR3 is TGTGCCAGCAGTCCGGGACAGGGCGTTGTAGATACGCAGTATTTT.